The 25 T cell receptor beta chains in this list originate from one sample, sequenced in a study of blood T cell repertoires in COVID-19. TCRdb's table, derived via immunoSEQ multiplex PCR, lists solely in-frame clones and lacks some. Among more than 85,000 clones listed, roughly nine tenths were seen once. Sequenced sample: peripheral blood. Every receptor here comes from a man aged 55 to 69 with acute or convalescent COVID-19.

The J gene is TRBJ2-3, the V gene TRBV7-9; D possibly corresponds to TRBD2 (6 bases). V dropped 2 bases and J dropped 0 bases, with 12 bases sitting between them. CDR1 SEHNR and CDR2 FQNEAQ come from the germline V gene (reference sequence). The CDR3 totals 16 residues. As DNA, the CDR3 is TGTGCCAGCAGCTTACTGGCGGGGACCAGCACAGATACGCAGTATTTT. Its protein is CASSLLAGTSTDTQYF.

The V gene is TRBV24-1, the J gene TRBJ2-3, with 7 positions matching TRBD1. There are 16 residues in the CDR3. The germline CDR1 and CDR2 sequences are KGHDR and SFDVKD. Trimming took 2 bases from V and 0 from J; bases not matched to a gene: 4. The CDR3 DNA is TGTGCCACCAGTGATTCCGACAGGGTCAGCACAGATACGCAGTATTTT. Its translation is CATSDSDRVSTDTQYF.

The chain links TRBV6-5 to TRBJ1-2; 7 nucleotides line up with TRBD1. Germline values: CDR1 MNHEY, CDR2 SVGAGI. With V trimmed by 8 bases and J by 4 bases, 10 bases remained unmatched. CDR3 length equals 14 residues. The CDR3 DNA follows: TGTGCCAGCCTGCCGGGGCAGGGGGGCTATGGCTACACCTTC. This gives the protein CASLPGQGGYGYTF.

This clone was counted once. V usage is TRBV28 and J usage is TRBJ2-3; TRBD2 is a possible D gene (6 bases). V was clipped by 6 bases and J by 2 bases, with 18 bases between them. The CDR3 length is 16 residues. Germline V CDR1 and CDR2: MDHEN, SYDVKM. Here the CDR3 reads CASRGGGNSFTDTQYF. CDR3 DNA sequence: TGTGCCAGCAGGGGCGGAGGGAACTCTTTCACAGATACGCAGTATTTT.

This chain links TRBV2 with TRBJ1-5, with D unclear. The CDR3 has 14 amino acids. The V gene lost 1 base and the J gene lost 0 bases, with 4 bases spanning the gap. Germline V gene sequence: CDR1 SNHLY, CDR2 FYNNEI. CDR3 region: CASSEGLSNQPQHF. In DNA, the CDR3 is TGTGCCAGCAGTGAAGGGCTTAGCAATCAGCCCCAGCATTTT.

This clone appeared a few times. The chain couples TRBV5-1 to TRBJ2-1, with 9 bases aligning to TRBD2. V gave up 4 bases and J gave up 0 bases; unmatched junction bases: 11. Germline CDR1 and CDR2: SGHRS and YFSETQ. The CDR3 extends over 18 amino acids. DNA of the CDR3: TGCGCCAGCAGCCAGACCCCTCTAGCGGGGAGCTCCTACAATGAGCAGTTCTTC. It yields the protein CASSQTPLAGSSYNEQFF.

This clone was observed a single time. The chain couples TRBV7-9 to TRBJ2-1; 8 bases are a match to TRBD2. Germline-derived CDR1 and CDR2 are SEHNR and FQNEAQ (reference sequence). Losses at the gene ends were 6 bases for V and 8 bases for J; bases not matched to a gene: 9. The CDR3 consists of 14 residues. CDR3 protein: CASRFEREKDEQFF. CDR3 coding DNA: TGTGCCAGCAGGTTCGAGCGGGAGAAGGATGAGCAGTTCTTC.

The chain joins TRBV2 to TRBJ2-7; 8 bases line up with TRBD2. The CDR3 has 16 residues. With 11 bases clipped from V and 2 bases from J, the junction kept 17 bases outside the gene matches. CDR1 SNHLY and CDR2 FYNNEI come from the germline V gene. This chain's CDR3 is CAANGRGAGEAYEQYF. In DNA form, the CDR3 reads TGTGCCGCGAATGGTCGTGGAGCGGGAGAGGCCTACGAGCAGTACTTC. Combining the CDR3 with reference TRBV2 and TRBJ2-7 gives the whole variable domain EPEVTQTPSHQVTQMGQEVILRCVPISNHLYFYWYRQILGQKVEFLVSFYNNEISEKSEIFDDQFSVERPDGSNFTLKIRSTKLEDSAMYFCAANGRGAGEAYEQYFGPGTRLTVT.

The rearrangement joins TRBV18 to TRBJ1-1; no definite D call. V was cut by 1 base and J by 3 bases, with 9 bases left in between. The germline gives CDR1 KGHSH, CDR2 LQKENI. This CDR3 contains 14 residues. DNA of the CDR3: TGTGCCAGCTCACCACGTGAGGGATACACTGAAGCTTTCTTT. It encodes CASSPREGYTEAFF.

The gene calls are TRBV6-2 or TRBV6-3 and TRBJ2-7; 10 bases are a match to TRBD1. CDR1 and CDR2 (germline): MNHEY, SVGEGT. This CDR3 has 16 amino acids. V trimming: 6 bases; J trimming: 2 bases; junction bases outside the gene matches: 10. The CDR3 nucleotides read TGTGCCAGCAGCCCGACCACGGGACAGGGGACCTACGAGCAGTACTTC. Residues: CASSPTTGQGTYEQYF.

The rearrangement uses TRBV14 and TRBJ1-6; D is possibly TRBD1 (6 bases). Trimming stripped 8 bases from V and 7 bases from J, with 12 bases between. The CDR3 runs 13 residues. Germline lookup yields CDR1 SGHDN and CDR2 FVKESK. The CDR3 loop reads CASGGQLNSPLHF. Here the CDR3 DNA reads TGTGCCAGCGGCGGACAGTTAAATTCACCCCTCCACTTT. The full variable domain, completed using reference TRBV14 and TRBJ1-6, is EAGVTQFPSHSVIEKGQTVTLRCDPISGHDNLYWYRRVMGKEIKFLLHFVKESKQDESGMPNNRFLAERTGGTYSTLKVQPAELEDSGVYFCASGGQLNSPLHFGNGTRLTVT.

The chain employs TRBV19 and TRBJ1-4, with 7 bases lining up with TRBD1. V lost 3 bases to trimming and J lost 0 bases; unmatched junction nucleotides: 7. The V gene's germline CDR1 is LNHDA and CDR2 SQIVND (reference sequence). The CDR3 totals 17 residues. As DNA, the CDR3 is TGTGCCAGTAGTATCTGGCAGGGGGATCCAACTAATGAAAAACTGTTTTTT. Amino acids: CASSIWQGDPTNEKLFF.

V usage is TRBV5-1 and J usage is TRBJ1-6; D uncertain. This CDR3 region has 16 residues. V was trimmed by 0 bases and J by 1 base, leaving 8 bases between them. Germline V CDR1 and CDR2: SGHRS, YFSETQ. The CDR3 loop reads CASSLEEGSYNSPLHF. The CDR3 coding sequence is TGCGCCAGCAGCTTGGAAGAGGGTTCCTATAATTCACCCCTCCACTTT.

This clone was recorded a few times. J is TRBJ1-3 and V is TRBV10-3; D not certain. Trimming stripped 3 bases from V and 3 bases from J, with 9 bases between. This CDR3 has 14 amino acids. Germline-derived CDR1 and CDR2 are ENHRY and SYGVKD. As DNA, the CDR3 is TGTGCCATCAGTGAATACAGAAGTGGAAACACCATATATTTT. This translates into CAISEYRSGNTIYF.

The chain links TRBV28 to TRBJ2-5; 8 positions match TRBD1. This CDR3 has 14 amino acids. V gave up 5 bases and J gave up 5 bases; unmatched junction bases: 7. Germline V gives CDR1 MDHEN, CDR2 SYDVKM. The CDR3 coding sequence is TGTGCCAGCAGTCCACTGGACAGGGCGGAGACCCAGTACTTC. Translating gives CASSPLDRAETQYF.

The rearrangement uses TRBV19 and TRBJ1-4, with D perhaps TRBD1 (6 bases). This CDR3 region has 14 residues. CDR1 is LNHDA, CDR2 SQIVND, per germline (reference sequence). V was trimmed by 5 bases and J by 8 bases, leaving 15 bases between them. The CDR3 nucleotides are TGTGCCAGTAGTCCGTACAGGGACGCGGAAAAACTGTTTTTT. It is translated as CASSPYRDAEKLFF.

V and J are TRBV2 and TRBJ1-6; D is undetermined. There are 15 residues in the CDR3. Germline V gives CDR1 SNHLY, CDR2 FYNNEI. Trimming left V 1 base short and J 9 bases short, with 13 bases between. CDR3 loop: CASSEGASLRSPLHF. CDR3 bases: TGTGCCAGCAGTGAAGGGGCCTCCCTCCGTTCACCCCTCCACTTT.

V gene TRBV6-5 combines with J gene TRBJ1-3; D gene unclear. This CDR3 is built from 13 residues. Germline V gene data show CDR1 as MNHEY and CDR2 as SVGAGI. V lost 11 bases to trimming and J lost 0 bases, with 11 bases between them. Here the CDR3 DNA reads TGTGCCTCCCGAATTAGCTCTGGAAACACCATATATTTT. Translated, it gives CASRISSGNTIYF.

V gene TRBV5-1 combines with J gene TRBJ1-2; D perhaps matches TRBD1 (6 bases). V lost 4 bases, J lost 4 bases, and 17 bases lay in between. Per the germline V gene, CDR1 is SGHRS and CDR2 is YFSETQ. The CDR3 loop spans 15 amino acids. As DNA, the CDR3 is TGCGCCAGCAGCAGTACCTCAGGGGACCCCTATGGCTACACCTTC. It is translated as CASSSTSGDPYGYTF.

This chain connects TRBV4-1 to TRBJ1-2; 8 nucleotides agree with TRBD1. Germline values: CDR1 MGHRA, CDR2 YSYEKL. This CDR3 comprises 15 residues. Trimming at V came to 4 bases and at J to 2 bases, leaving 6 bases not matched to a gene. CDR3 in amino acids: CASSPGQGKNYGYTF. The CDR3 DNA reads as TGCGCCAGCAGCCCCGGACAGGGTAAGAACTATGGCTACACCTTC.

The rearrangement uses TRBV18 and TRBJ1-1; TRBD1 matches 7 bases. There are 15 residues in the CDR3. The trim removed 4 bases at V and 0 bases at J, leaving 5 bases unmatched. Germline V CDR1 and CDR2: KGHSH, LQKENI. The CDR3 here is CASSLETGLNTEAFF. The CDR3, as DNA: TGTGCCAGCTCACTAGAGACAGGGTTGAACACTGAAGCTTTCTTT.

CDR3 region: CASSIGGRSGEQFF. In DNA, the CDR3 is TGTGCCAGTAGTATCGGCGGGAGGTCGGGTGAGCAGTTCTTC. The chain is built from TRBV19 and TRBJ2-1, with TRBD2 matching 8 bases. The CDR3 covers 14 residues. The J segment lost 9 bases and the V segment lost 3 bases, leaving 7 bases of the junction unmatched. Germline V gene data show CDR1 as LNHDA and CDR2 as SQIVND (reference sequence). Based on the CDR3 plus reference TRBV19 and TRBJ2-1, the full variable domain is DGGITQSPKYLFRKEGQNVTLSCEQNLNHDAMYWYRQDPGQGLRLIYYSQIVNDFQKGDIAEGYSVSREKKESFPLTVTSAQKNPTAFYLCASSIGGRSGEQFFGPGTRLTVL.

V and J are TRBV11-3 and TRBJ1-1; D call uncertain. Trimming stripped 4 bases from V and 3 bases from J, with 6 bases between. The length of the CDR3 is 12 residues. In germline, CDR1 is SGHNT, CDR2 YENEEA. The CDR3 spells CASSYSYTEAFF. In DNA, the CDR3 is TGTGCCAGCAGCTACAGTTACACTGAAGCTTTCTTT.

The rearrangement links TRBV18 to TRBJ2-3, with D unclear. CDR3 length: 14 residues. Trimming stripped 3 bases from V and 0 bases from J, with 7 bases between. CDR1 and CDR2 (germline): KGHSH, LQKENI. CDR3 DNA sequence: TGTGCCAGCTCACCGCAGTCTAGCACAGATACGCAGTATTTT. Its translation is CASSPQSSTDTQYF.

The chain employs TRBV2 and TRBJ1-1, with a weak D call TRBD1 (6 bases). V dropped 4 bases and J dropped 11 bases, with 17 bases sitting between them. The CDR3 is 13 amino acids. The V gene's germline CDR1 is SNHLY and CDR2 FYNNEI. This chain's CDR3 is CASSVGSGAGAFF. CDR3 sequence (DNA): TGTGCCAGCAGTGTAGGATCAGGGGCCGGGGCTTTCTTT.